These 8 T cell receptor beta chains were sequenced from one sample in a study of blood T cell repertoires in COVID-19. The repertoire was sequenced with immunoSEQ multiplex PCR; TCRdb's copy has only in-frame clones and lacks some. The profile covers about 250,000 clones, with about 86% appearing a single time and roughly 1.4% taken by the ten largest. The specimen sequenced was peripheral blood. The receptors were gathered from an elderly man with acute or convalescent COVID-19.

V and J are TRBV18 and TRBJ2-7; the match to TRBD2 covers 7 bases. CDR1 and CDR2 from the germline V gene are KGHSH and LQKENI. V lost 0 bases, J lost 4 bases, and 6 bases stayed unmatched. The CDR3 has 15 residues. The CDR3 here is CASSPPDGRRYEQYF. CDR3 nucleotide sequence: TGTGCCAGCTCACCACCGGACGGGAGGAGGTACGAGCAGTACTTC. Supplemented by reference TRBV18 and TRBJ2-7, the full variable domain reads NAGVMQNPRHLVRRRGQEARLRCSPMKGHSHVYWYRQLPEEGLKFMVYLQKENIIDESGMPKERFSAEFPKEGPSILRIQQVVRGDSAAYFCASSPPDGRRYEQYFGPGTRLTVT.

The chain joins TRBV7-2 to TRBJ2-7, with 9 bases lining up with TRBD2. The V gene end was trimmed by 3 bases and the J gene end by 0 bases; junction bases not matched to a gene: 9. The CDR3 spans 17 residues. Germline CDR1 and CDR2: SGHTA and FQGNSA. CDR3 amino acids: CASSFTSGPKISYEQYF. The CDR3 DNA follows: TGTGCCAGCAGCTTCACTAGCGGGCCTAAGATCTCCTACGAGCAGTACTTC. Drawing the rest from reference TRBV7-2 and TRBJ2-7, the complete variable domain is GAGVSQSPSNKVTEKGKDVELRCDPISGHTALYWYRQSLGQGLEFLIYFQGNSAPDKSGLPSDRFSAERTGGSVSTLTIQRTQQEDSAVYLCASSFTSGPKISYEQYFGPGTRLTVT.

This chain joins TRBV28 and TRBJ1-4; TRBD1 matches 7 bases. V shed 4 bases and J 5 bases; nucleotides not matched to a gene: 4. This CDR3 region has 14 residues. In germline, CDR1 is MDHEN, CDR2 SYDVKM. The CDR3 region is CASSWTGDNEKLFF. The CDR3 bases are TGTGCCAGCAGTTGGACAGGAGACAATGAAAAACTGTTTTTT. The whole variable domain, remainder taken from reference TRBV28 and TRBJ1-4, is DVKVTQSSRYLVKRTGEKVFLECVQDMDHENMFWYRQDPGLGLRLIYFSYDVKMKEKGDIPEGYSVSREKKERFSLILESASTNQTSMYLCASSWTGDNEKLFFGSGTQLSVL.

The chain employs TRBV7-9 and TRBJ2-7; 8 bases map to TRBD1. Per the germline V gene, CDR1 is SEHNR and CDR2 is FQNEAQ (reference sequence). V lost 5 bases, J lost 0 bases, and 6 bases stayed unmatched. CDR3 length: 15 residues. CDR3 amino acids: CASSPTGGSSYEQYF. In DNA, the CDR3 is TGTGCCAGCAGCCCCACAGGGGGATCCTCCTACGAGCAGTACTTC.

DNA for the CDR3: TGTGCCAGCAGCTCCCCTAGCGGGACTAACACCGGGGAGCTGTTTTTT. It yields the protein CASSSPSGTNTGELFF. The V call is TRBV7-8, the J call TRBJ2-2; 9 bases map to TRBD2. Germline V gene data show CDR1 as SGHVS and CDR2 as FQNEAQ. J was trimmed by 2 bases and V by 4 bases; bases with no gene match: 5. This CDR3 is 16 amino acids long. Variable domain in full (rest from reference TRBV7-8 and TRBJ2-2): GAGVSQSPRYKVAKRGQDVALRCDPISGHVSLFWYQQALGQGPEFLTYFQNEAQLDKSGLPSDRFFAERPEGSVSTLKIQRTQQEDSAVYLCASSSPSGTNTGELFFGEGSRLTVL.

V and J are TRBV7-2 and TRBJ2-1, with TRBD1 identical over 9 bases. The length of the CDR3 is 13 residues. The ends lost 5 bases at V and 8 bases at J; junction bases unmatched: 4. The germline V gene encodes CDR1 SGHTA and CDR2 FQGNSA. The CDR3 reads CASSHTGGYEQFF. DNA of the CDR3: TGTGCCAGCAGCCATACAGGGGGCTATGAGCAGTTCTTC.

The CDR3 loop reads CASSTLDRFPILYGYTF. In DNA form, the CDR3 reads TGTGCCAGCAGCACACTAGACAGGTTCCCGATCCTCTATGGCTACACCTTC. J is TRBJ1-2 and V is TRBV11-3; possibly TRBD1 for D (6 bases). The CDR3 totals 17 residues. Trimming cost V 5 bases and J 4 bases, with 23 bases left between them. Germline CDR1 and CDR2: SGHNT and YENEEA.

In its sample, this clone was seen once. This chain connects TRBV5-1 to TRBJ2-1, with 8 positions matching TRBD2. The CDR3 length is 15 residues. V lost 3 bases, J lost 9 bases, and 11 bases stayed unmatched. Looked up from germline, CDR1 is SGHRS and CDR2 is YFSETQ. The CDR3 is CASSSLSGMLAEQFF. The CDR3 DNA is TGCGCCAGCAGCTCTCTTAGCGGGATGCTTGCTGAGCAGTTCTTC.